These 14 T cell receptor beta chains originate from one sample sequenced in a study of T cell responses to AZD1222 COVID-19 vaccine. Assay: immunoSEQ multiplex PCR; the TCRdb copy retains only in-frame clones and omits some. This table holds 100,000 or so clones, more than 70% found once. Sequences were derived from peripheral blood, sampled 28 days after the second AZD1222 dose. The receptor set was obtained from an adult who received the AZD1222 COVID-19 vaccine.

This clone was picked up a small number of times. The rearrangement uses TRBV5-4 and TRBJ2-7, with 7 nucleotides matching TRBD2. There are 14 residues in the CDR3. Unmatched junction bases numbered 4, after V lost 4 bases and J lost 0 bases. CDR1 and CDR2 from the germline V gene are SGHNT and YYREEE (reference sequence). As DNA, the CDR3 is TGTGCCAGCAGCCCGGGACTAACCTCCTACGAGCAGTACTTC. It translates to CASSPGLTSYEQYF.

Only a few counts were recorded for this clone. This sequence joins TRBV24-1 and TRBJ2-5; D tentatively reads TRBD1 or TRBD2 (5 bases each). CDR3 size: 15 residues. Trimming left V 3 bases short and J 6 bases short, with 16 bases between. CDR1 and CDR2 from the germline V gene are KGHDR and SFDVKD. The CDR3 region has the DNA TGTGCCACCAGTGATGTCCGGGACGCTGGAAAGACCCAGTACTTC. It is translated as CATSDVRDAGKTQYF.

This clone came up once. The chain links TRBV5-4 to TRBJ2-7; 7 nucleotides agree with TRBD2. The V and J ends lost 3 bases and 3 bases, in that order; junction bases with no gene match: 9. Germline V gene sequence: CDR1 SGHNT, CDR2 YYREEE (reference sequence). The CDR3 has 15 amino acids. The CDR3 nucleotides read TGTGCCAGCAGCTGGGCAGCGGGGACCTACTACGAGCAGTACTTC. This translates into CASSWAAGTYYEQYF.

The chain joins TRBV27 to TRBJ2-7; perhaps TRBD1 as D (5 bases). CDR1 and CDR2 from the germline V gene are MNHEY and SMNVEV (reference sequence). The CDR3 has 12 amino acids. Between the trimmed V and J ends, which lost 6 bases and 4 bases, there was a span of 10 bases. The DNA for the CDR3 is TGTGCCAGCAGGGGGCTGGGGTACGAGCAGTACTTC. Amino acid sequence: CASRGLGYEQYF.

The V call is TRBV19, the J call TRBJ2-2; TRBD2 is a possible D gene (5 bases). The CDR3 contains 14 residues. Trimming took 6 bases from V and 5 from J, leaving 13 bases between them. Germline CDR1 LNHDA, CDR2 SQIVND (reference sequence). CDR3 sequence (DNA): TGTGCCAGTAGATTCCTAGCAGTAACCGGGGAGCTGTTTTTT. Its translation: CASRFLAVTGELFF.

This chain uses TRBV7-3 with TRBJ2-3, with TRBD2 matching over 8 bases. Germline CDR1 SGHTA, CDR2 FQGTGA. The V and J ends lost 4 bases and 6 bases, in that order; junction bases with no gene match: 12. This CDR3 has 16 amino acids. The CDR3 loop reads CASSSSGAGGYDTQYF. CDR3 nucleotides: TGTGCCAGCAGCTCCTCCGGTGCGGGAGGTTATGATACGCAGTATTTT.

The chain links TRBV2 to TRBJ2-5; TRBD1 agrees at 9 bases. Germline loops: CDR1 SNHLY, CDR2 FYNNEI. V shed 7 bases, J shed 2 bases, and the junction held 17 bases outside the gene matches. The CDR3 is 18 residues long. The CDR3 protein is CASNPLRGDRDLQETQYF. In nucleotides, the CDR3 is TGTGCCAGCAATCCCTTAAGGGGGGACAGGGACTTACAAGAGACCCAGTACTTC.

This chain uses TRBV28 with TRBJ1-2; 12 bases match TRBD1. The CDR3 length is 15 residues. CDR1 and CDR2 from the germline V gene are MDHEN and SYDVKM. J lost 2 bases, V lost 6 bases, and 4 bases had no gene match. The CDR3 is CASRTGTGGNYGYTF. The CDR3, as DNA: TGTGCCAGCAGGACCGGGACAGGGGGCAACTATGGCTACACCTTC.

The gene calls are TRBV30 and TRBJ2-7, with D perhaps matching TRBD1 (6 bases). Germline loops: CDR1 GTSNPN, CDR2 SVGIG (reference sequence). V lost 3 bases to trimming and J lost 6 bases, with 15 bases between them. The CDR3 loop spans 13 amino acids. This CDR3 reads CAWRTGWGFEQYF. Written as DNA, the CDR3 is TGTGCCTGGAGGACAGGCTGGGGGTTCGAGCAGTACTTC. Complete variable domain (other parts from reference TRBV30 and TRBJ2-7): SQTIHQWPATLVQPVGSPLSLECTVEGTSNPNLYWYRQAAGRGLQLLFYSVGIGQISSEVPQNLSASRPQDRQFILSSKKLLLSDSGFYLCAWRTGWGFEQYFGPGTRLTVT.

The rearrangement uses TRBV15 and TRBJ2-7; 12 bases match TRBD2. V was pared by 3 bases and J by 4 bases, with 4 bases of the junction left unmatched. The germline V gene has CDR1 LNHNV and CDR2 YYDKDF (reference sequence). CDR3 length: 15 amino acids. The CDR3 nucleotides read TGTGCCACCAGCAGGACTAGCGGGAGCACGTACGAGCAGTACTTC. Protein product: CATSRTSGSTYEQYF.

This sequence joins TRBV18 and TRBJ1-3; D call uncertain. The ends were cut back, 2 bases at V and 0 bases at J, with 5 bases in the middle. From germline, CDR1 is KGHSH and CDR2 LQKENI. The CDR3 covers 14 residues. The chain's CDR3 is CASSPDSSGNTIYF. As DNA, the CDR3 is TGTGCCAGCTCACCAGATAGCTCTGGAAACACCATATATTTT.

This chain connects TRBV5-1 to TRBJ2-2; TRBD2 is a possible D gene (6 bases). Germline CDR1 and CDR2: SGHRS and YFSETQ. V lost 5 bases and J 0 bases, leaving 14 bases between the germline ends. This CDR3 comprises 16 residues. CDR3 coding DNA: TGCGCCAGCAGAAGTGGGCGGGGATCGAACACCGGGGAGCTGTTTTTT. Protein: CASRSGRGSNTGELFF.

The chain employs TRBV29-1 and TRBJ2-3; unclear D gene. There are 12 residues in the CDR3. CDR1 is SQVTM, CDR2 ANQGSEA, per germline. Trimming cost V 4 bases and J 3 bases, with 8 bases left between them. CDR3 DNA: TGCAGCGTTGGGGCAGCTACAGATACGCAGTATTTT. Encoded protein: CSVGAATDTQYF.

This chain connects TRBV5-6 to TRBJ1-2; tentatively, D is TRBD1 (6 bases). This CDR3 has 16 residues. Germline V lookup: CDR1 SGHDT, CDR2 YYEEEE. V gave up 4 bases and J gave up 4 bases, with 20 bases separating them. CDR3 in amino acids: CASSEDTGARGYGYTF. CDR3 nucleotide sequence: TGTGCCAGCAGCGAGGATACGGGGGCGAGAGGCTATGGCTACACCTTC.